One and the same sample provided the 14 T cell receptor beta chains below, sequenced in a study of T cell repertoires in ileal Crohn's disease. TCRdb keeps only in-frame clones here, not all; method: immunoSEQ multiplex PCR. Seen here are roughly 13,000 clones, around 82% observed once, and the top ten hold about 18%. Sequencing used ileal tissue. These receptors all come from an adult with Crohn's disease.

The chain has TRBV29-1 and TRBJ1-2, with D uncertain. Germline V CDR1 and CDR2: SQVTM, ANQGSEA. This CDR3 comprises 11 residues. The V end was cut by 4 bases, the J end by 7 bases, with 10 bases between. The CDR3, as DNA: TGCAGCGTTGCGGTAGTCTCTGGCTACACCTTC. It is translated as CSVAVVSGYTF.

In DNA form, the CDR3 reads TGCAGCGTTGCGGGAGGCTCGGAGACCCAGTACTTC. It translates to CSVAGGSETQYF. This chain connects TRBV29-1 to TRBJ2-5; the match to TRBD2 covers 7 bases. Germline V gene sequence: CDR1 SQVTM, CDR2 ANQGSEA. Trimming took 4 bases from V and 5 from J; bases not matched to a gene: 4. The CDR3 consists of 12 residues.

The chain has TRBV29-1 and TRBJ2-7; D possibly corresponds to TRBD2 (6 bases). Trimming cost V 4 bases and J 5 bases, with 12 bases left between them. The CDR3 has 12 residues. Germline values: CDR1 SQVTM, CDR2 ANQGSEA. In DNA form, the CDR3 reads TGCAGCGTTGCCTTCGGGAGCCACGAGCAGTACTTC. It specifies CSVAFGSHEQYF.

The chain recombines TRBV30 with TRBJ2-7; 11 nucleotides match TRBD2. The V and J ends lost 2 bases and 6 bases, in that order; junction bases with no gene match: 3. The CDR3 is 13 amino acids. The germline gives CDR1 GTSNPN, CDR2 SVGIG (reference sequence). CDR3 sequence reads: CAWSPGLAGEQYF. The DNA for the CDR3 is TGTGCCTGGAGTCCAGGACTAGCGGGCGAGCAGTACTTC.

This clone was counted a single time. V gene TRBV10-3 combines with J gene TRBJ2-7; the match to TRBD2 covers 10 bases. Germline V CDR1 and CDR2: ENHRY, SYGVKD. The V and J ends lost 6 bases and 5 bases, in that order; junction bases with no gene match: 10. The CDR3 runs 15 residues. CDR3 loop: CAISRRTSGGDEQYF. The CDR3 coding sequence is TGTGCCATCAGCCGCCGGACTAGCGGTGGGGACGAGCAGTACTTC.

The chain combines TRBV6-5 with TRBJ2-7; a possible D gene is TRBD1 (6 bases). Germline CDR1 and CDR2: MNHEY and SVGAGI. V was pared by 6 bases and J by 12 bases, with 21 bases between. CDR3 length equals 13 residues. The DNA of the CDR3 is TGTGCCAGCAGCCGACCGGACAGCTCGATGTCGTACTTC. It is translated as CASSRPDSSMSYF.

This chain's CDR3 is CASSLWAGGAEAFF. CDR3 DNA: TGTGCCAGCAGTTTATGGGCTGGAGGCGCTGAAGCTTTCTTT. The V call is TRBV27, the J call TRBJ1-1, with D unclear. This CDR3 comprises 14 residues. Between the trimmed V and J ends, which lost 1 base and 6 bases, there was a span of 12 bases. The V gene's germline CDR1 is MNHEY and CDR2 SMNVEV (reference sequence).

The rearrangement links TRBV6-1 to TRBJ1-4, with TRBD1 matching 8 bases. Looked up from germline, CDR1 is MNHNS and CDR2 is SASEGT. CDR3 length: 14 amino acids. V dropped 8 bases and J dropped 7; count of bases not matched to a gene: 9. The DNA for the CDR3 is TGTGCCAGCCGCGACAGGGGATGGGGTGAAAAACTGTTTTTT. This translates into CASRDRGWGEKLFF.

The rearrangement joins TRBV30 to TRBJ2-1, with D maybe TRBD2 (7 bases). The germline V gene encodes CDR1 GTSNPN and CDR2 SVGIG (reference sequence). This CDR3 has 16 residues. The V end lost 2 bases, the J end lost 0 bases, and 14 bases lay between the germline ends. CDR3 nucleotide sequence: TGTGCCTGGAGTCTTGGGGGGGCGAGCTCCTACAATGAGCAGTTCTTC. It encodes CAWSLGGASSYNEQFF.

The genes are TRBV29-1 and TRBJ2-5; maybe TRBD1 (5 bases). The V end lost 4 bases, the J end lost 4 bases, and 13 bases lay between the germline ends. From germline, CDR1 is SQVTM and CDR2 ANQGSEA. The CDR3 consists of 13 residues. CDR3 coding DNA: TGCAGCGTTGGGGCCCAGGGATTAGAGACCCAGTACTTC. Amino acid sequence: CSVGAQGLETQYF.

This sequence joins TRBV18 and TRBJ2-7; D might be TRBD2 (5 bases). Per germline, CDR1 KGHSH and CDR2 LQKENI. V lost 5 bases, J lost 3 bases, and 11 bases lay in between. This CDR3 has 13 amino acids. The CDR3 loop is CASSKLAHYEQYF. In DNA, the CDR3 is TGTGCCAGCTCAAAGCTAGCCCACTACGAGCAGTACTTC.

J is TRBJ2-7 and V is TRBV6-5; D unresolved. The CDR3 is 15 amino acids. Germline CDR1 MNHEY, CDR2 SVGAGI. V lost 5 bases and J 0 bases, leaving 14 bases between the germline ends. The DNA of the CDR3 is TGTGCCAGCAGTCCCTCCAGACTTTCCTCCTACGAGCAGTACTTC. Translated, it gives CASSPSRLSSYEQYF.

V and J are TRBV18 and TRBJ2-3, with a weak D call TRBD2 (5 bases). The CDR3 is 17 amino acids. Trimming removed 1 base from V and 0 bases from J, with 14 bases in between. CDR1 and CDR2 (germline): KGHSH, LQKENI. CDR3 DNA sequence: TGTGCCAGCTCACCACGTCAGAGGACTCTTAGCACAGATACGCAGTATTTT. Its translation: CASSPRQRTLSTDTQYF.

The chain recombines TRBV10-3 with TRBJ2-4; possible D gene TRBD1, 6 bases. Between the trimmed V and J ends, which lost 8 bases and 3 bases, there was a span of 11 bases. This CDR3 is built from 13 residues. Looked up from germline, CDR1 is ENHRY and CDR2 is SYGVKD. CDR3 region: CAIRDTDKNIQYF. For the CDR3, the DNA is TGTGCCATCCGGGACACAGACAAAAACATTCAGTACTTC.